This entry lists 10 T cell receptor beta chains sequenced from one sample in a study of sequential checkpoint blockade in melanoma. The treatment was: randomized to nivolumab then ipilimumab (arm A) or the reverse (arm B). Measured with immunoSEQ multiplex PCR; TCRdb has only the in-frame clones, and not every one. The sample lists about 18,000 clones, around 70% occurring once. Specimen: tumor tissue (inferred from file names), collected from a patient given nivolumab and ipilimumab in sequence. These receptors originate from a human donor with melanoma.

This clone came up a few times. The rearrangement joins TRBV6-1 to TRBJ1-2; no reliable D call. Germline V gives CDR1 MNHNS, CDR2 SASEGT. The CDR3 contains 14 residues. With 1 base removed from V and 8 bases from J, the gap between germline ends came to 14 bases. CDR3 loop: CASSEERAAGGYTF. Here the CDR3 DNA reads TGTGCCAGCAGTGAAGAAAGGGCCGCAGGAGGCTACACCTTC.

This chain uses TRBV7-1 with TRBJ2-1; a weak D match, TRBD1 (5 bases). TRBV7-1 is placed among ORFs of uncertain function. This CDR3 comprises 16 residues. Trimming cost V 4 bases and J 4 bases, with 17 bases left between them. CDR3 DNA sequence: TGTGCCAGCAGCTTAGCTCAGGGCCGGACATACAATGAGCAGTTCTTC. It specifies CASSLAQGRTYNEQFF.

The J gene is TRBJ2-5, the V gene TRBV30, with a tentative D call TRBD1 (5 bases). Germline V gene sequence: CDR1 GTSNPN, CDR2 SVGIG (reference sequence). V was shortened by 5 bases and J by 6 bases, with 13 bases between the two germline ends. CDR3 length: 12 residues. In DNA form, the CDR3 reads TGTGCCTGGGTCAGGGCAGCCAAGACCCAGTACTTC. It codes for CAWVRAAKTQYF.

This chain connects TRBV10-2 to TRBJ2-2; D is possibly TRBD2 (5 bases). The germline gives CDR1 WSHSY, CDR2 SAAADI. The CDR3 sequence is 12 residues long. The ends were cut back, 6 bases at V and 6 bases at J, with 8 bases in the middle. The CDR3: CASRGASGELFF. CDR3 DNA sequence: TGCGCCAGCAGGGGAGCGTCCGGGGAGCTGTTTTTT.

This clone was counted between two and nine times. The V and J genes are TRBV22-1 and TRBJ2-7; TRBD2, the D gene given by the table, was not confirmed from the DNA. TRBV22-1 is classified as a pseudogene. This CDR3 spans 14 amino acids. The CDR3 protein is CASSLLALEPEQYF. The DNA for the CDR3 is TGTGCCAGCAGCCTCCTAGCGTTAGAACCCGAGCAGTACTTC.

This clone came up once. The V gene is TRBV18, the J gene TRBJ2-5, with D tentatively TRBD1 or TRBD2 (5 bases each). Germline CDR1 and CDR2: KGHSH and LQKENI. V shed 6 bases and J shed 4 bases, with 12 bases lying between them. The CDR3 loop spans 13 amino acids. This CDR3 is CASSRDQRETQYF. In DNA, the CDR3 is TGTGCCAGCTCTCGGGACCAAAGAGAGACCCAGTACTTC. The variable domain in full, completed from reference TRBV18 and TRBJ2-5, reads NAGVMQNPRHLVRRRGQEARLRCSPMKGHSHVYWYRQLPEEGLKFMVYLQKENIIDESGMPKERFSAEFPKEGPSILRIQQVVRGDSAAYFCASSRDQRETQYFGPGTRLLVL.

This clone has a handful of counts. The V gene is TRBV11-3, the J gene TRBJ2-2; 7 positions agree with TRBD2. Germline CDR1 reads SGHNT; CDR2 reads YENEEA. This CDR3 is 15 amino acids long. V shed 1 base, J shed 7 bases, and the junction held 6 bases outside the gene matches. CDR3 residues: CASSLGAGVGGELFF. The CDR3 coding sequence is TGTGCCAGCAGCTTAGGGGCGGGAGTCGGCGGGGAGCTGTTTTTT.

By share, this clone counts as medium-sized (0.01 to 0.1%). The chain has TRBV11-3 and TRBJ1-2; D ambiguous. Trimming pared 3 bases from V and 1 base from J, leaving 12 bases between. Germline V gene data show CDR1 as SGHNT and CDR2 as YENEEA. This CDR3 spans 15 amino acids. The CDR3 spells CASSLIVGYNYGYTF. The CDR3 DNA sequence: TGTGCCAGCAGCTTGATAGTCGGGTATAACTATGGCTACACCTTC. Drawing the rest from reference TRBV11-3 and TRBJ1-2, the complete variable domain is EAGVVQSPRYKIIEKKQPVAFWCNPISGHNTLYWYLQNLGQGPELLIRYENEEAVDDSQLPKDRFSAERLKGVDSTLKIQPAELGDSAVYLCASSLIVGYNYGYTFGSGTRLTVV.

V usage is TRBV1 and J usage is TRBJ2-1; the table assigns TRBD2, which was not confirmed against the DNA. TRBV1 is assigned pseudogene status. CDR3 length: 15 residues. The CDR3 nucleotides are TGCGCCAGCAGCCATCAAGGACTAGTAGACAATGAGCAGTTCTTC. Translating gives CASSHQGLVDNEQFF.

V and J are TRBV6-1 and TRBJ1-4; 8 bases are a match to TRBD1. CDR1 and CDR2 from the germline V gene are MNHNS and SASEGT. The CDR3 sequence is 15 residues long. J gave up 10 bases and V 0 bases, and 7 bases lay outside the gene matches. The CDR3 is CASSEAGRGRGKLFF. CDR3 DNA: TGTGCCAGCAGTGAAGCGGGCAGGGGGCGCGGAAAACTGTTTTTT.